These 5 T cell receptor beta chains were all obtained from the same sample, sequenced in a study of cytomegalovirus exposure and HLA in healthy donors. Vbeta (60) and Jbeta (13) primers were used in the PCR. This table comes from immunoSEQ multiplex PCR, and its TCRdb copy is limited to in-frame clones, with some not included. The sample comprises roughly 130,000 clones, 75% to 85% of which are singletons, and 3% rests with the top ten. Sequenced: PBMCs. All receptors derive from a woman aged 18-29 years in good health and CMV-seropositive.

This rearrangement joins TRBV28 to TRBJ1-1; unclear D gene. Germline lookup yields CDR1 MDHEN and CDR2 SYDVKM. With 10 bases removed from V and 1 base from J, the gap between germline ends came to 7 bases. The CDR3 is made up of 11 amino acids. The CDR3: CATHSNTEAFF. In DNA, the CDR3 is TGTGCCACCCATTCGAACACTGAAGCTTTCTTT.

This clone was counted between two and nine times. The chain links TRBV27 to TRBJ2-6; D unresolved. V shed 3 bases and J shed 2 bases, with 8 bases lying between them. The germline V gene has CDR1 MNHEY and CDR2 SMNVEV (reference sequence). CDR3 size: 15 residues. The CDR3 is CASSLALTGANVLTF. DNA of the CDR3: TGTGCCAGCAGTTTGGCCTTAACTGGGGCCAACGTCCTGACTTTC.

The rearrangement joins TRBV11-2 to TRBJ2-2, with D perhaps matching TRBD1 (5 bases). The CDR3 is 15 amino acids. The V and J ends lost 5 bases and 4 bases respectively, with 14 bases between them. CDR1 and CDR2 from the germline V gene are SGHAT and FQNNGV. CDR3 sequence: CASSRVSDSTGELFF. CDR3 nucleotides: TGTGCCAGCAGCCGTGTCAGTGACAGCACCGGGGAGCTGTTTTTT.

The V gene is TRBV5-4, the J gene TRBJ1-3; no clear D. The V end lost 0 bases, the J end lost 4 bases, and 11 bases lay between the germline ends. Germline V lookup: CDR1 SGHNT, CDR2 YYREEE (reference sequence). This CDR3 is 15 amino acids long. The CDR3 region is CASSLGGAGGNTIYF. The CDR3 nucleotides are TGTGCCAGCAGCTTGGGGGGTGCGGGAGGAAACACCATATATTTT.

The V gene is TRBV6-6, the J gene TRBJ1-3; D may be TRBD1 (5 bases). The CDR3 runs 15 residues. The V gene lost 7 bases and the J gene lost 4 bases, with 17 bases spanning the gap. Germline lookup yields CDR1 MNHNY and CDR2 SVGAGI (reference sequence). The CDR3 bases are TGTGCCAGCACCCGTGGAGGGGCAGGCGGAAACACCATATATTTT. This sequence encodes CASTRGGAGGNTIYF.